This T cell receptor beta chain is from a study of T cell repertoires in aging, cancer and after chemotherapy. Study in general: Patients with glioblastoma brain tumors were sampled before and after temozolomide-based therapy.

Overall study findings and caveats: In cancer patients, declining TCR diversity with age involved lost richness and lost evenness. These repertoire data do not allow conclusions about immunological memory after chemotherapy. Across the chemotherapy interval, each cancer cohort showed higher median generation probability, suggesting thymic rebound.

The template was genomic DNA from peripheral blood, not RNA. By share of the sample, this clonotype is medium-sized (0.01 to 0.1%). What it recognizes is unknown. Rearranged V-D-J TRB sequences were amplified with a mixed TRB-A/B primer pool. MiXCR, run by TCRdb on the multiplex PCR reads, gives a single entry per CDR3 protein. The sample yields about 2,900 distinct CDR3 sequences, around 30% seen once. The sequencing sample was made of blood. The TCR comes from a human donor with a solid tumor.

CDR3 sequence reads: CAWNQGIRETQYF. The CDR3 DNA is TGTGCCTGGAATCAGGGGATACGAGAGACCCAGTACTTC. The J gene is TRBJ2-5, the V gene TRBV30; D is perhaps TRBD1 (6 bases). CDR1 is GTSNPN and CDR2 is SVGIG in the germline V gene (reference sequence). The ends were cut back, 4 bases at V and 4 bases at J, with 13 bases in the middle. This CDR3 is built from 13 residues.